This T cell receptor (beta chain) is from a study of blood T cell repertoires in COVID-19. Study as a whole: T cells, B-cell-depleted T cells, or PBMCs supplied cDNA or gDNA.

V was shortened by 5 bases and J by 5 bases, with 18 bases between the two germline ends. Germline CDR1 is LNHDA and CDR2 is SQIVND (reference sequence). This CDR3 is built from 15 residues. Produced via immunoSEQ multiplex PCR; TCRdb's table is partial and in-frame only. This table has roughly 210,000 clones, around 80% appearing once. This receptor was identified in an elderly woman with COVID-19, enrolled during active disease. The sequencing input was peripheral blood. The V gene is TRBV19, the J gene TRBJ1-2, with D perhaps matching TRBD1 (5 bases). The chain's CDR3 is CASSPGDSSGYGYTF. CDR3 in DNA: TGTGCCAGTAGTCCGGGGGATTCAAGCGGGTATGGCTACACCTTC.